This T cell receptor (beta chain) came from a study of long-term antiretroviral therapy in people with HIV. The study, taken as a whole, reports: ART preceded a rise in diversity that nonetheless stayed lower than in transplant donor controls.

Donors each had at least one pre-ART PBMC sample and at least two post-ART ones. The table lists this clone with a count of one. The antigen remains undetermined. The germline V gene encodes CDR1 SGHTA and CDR2 FQGNSA. This CDR3 is 13 amino acids long. The ends were cut back, 3 bases at V and 5 bases at J, with 7 bases in the middle. The assay used was immunoSEQ (version v3.0), run at survey level. Data came from immunoSEQ multiplex PCR; TCRdb stores just in-frame clones and leaves some out. The sample lists nearly 50,000 clones; around 80% were seen once. This clonotype was sampled from a woman aged 18-29 years with HIV. The chain carries TRBV7-2 and TRBJ1-4; weak D call: TRBD1 (5 bases). The specimen was unsorted PBMCs, collected 0.8 years after starting antiretroviral therapy. In DNA, the CDR3 is TGTGCCAGCAGCTTGAACAGGAATGAAAAACTGTTTTTT. It is translated as CASSLNRNEKLFF. The full variable domain, its missing parts supplied by reference TRBV7-2 and TRBJ1-4, is GAGVSQSPSNKVTEKGKDVELRCDPISGHTALYWYRQSLGQGLEFLIYFQGNSAPDKSGLPSDRFSAERTGGSVSTLTIQRTQQEDSAVYLCASSLNRNEKLFFGSGTQLSVL.